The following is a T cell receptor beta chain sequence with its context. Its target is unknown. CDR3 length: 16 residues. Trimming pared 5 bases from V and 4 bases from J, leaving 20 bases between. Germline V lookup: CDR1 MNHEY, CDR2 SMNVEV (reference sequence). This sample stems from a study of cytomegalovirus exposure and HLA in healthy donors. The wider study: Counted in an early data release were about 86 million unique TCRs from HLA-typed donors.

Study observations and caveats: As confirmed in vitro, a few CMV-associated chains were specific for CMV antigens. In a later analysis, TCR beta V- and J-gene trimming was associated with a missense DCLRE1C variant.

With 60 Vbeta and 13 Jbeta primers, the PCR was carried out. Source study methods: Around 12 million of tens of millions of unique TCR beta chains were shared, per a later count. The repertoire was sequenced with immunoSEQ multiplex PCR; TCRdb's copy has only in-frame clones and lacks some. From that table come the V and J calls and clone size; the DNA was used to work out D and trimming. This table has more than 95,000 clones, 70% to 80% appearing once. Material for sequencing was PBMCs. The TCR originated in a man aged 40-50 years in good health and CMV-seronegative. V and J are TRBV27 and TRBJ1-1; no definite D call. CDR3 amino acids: CASSIPEATPSTEAFF. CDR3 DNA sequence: TGTGCCAGCAGTATTCCGGAGGCGACACCGAGCACTGAAGCTTTCTTT.